This T cell receptor (beta chain) was found in a study of sequential checkpoint blockade in melanoma. About the study: Patients were randomized 1:1 to nivolumab-then-ipilimumab or ipilimumab-then-nivolumab first-line. Both treatment sequences were followed by maintenance nivolumab.

Deletions cut 11 bases from V and 3 bases from J, with 11 bases between. Germline lookup yields CDR1 SEHNR and CDR2 FQNEAQ (reference sequence). CDR3 size: 11 residues. Treatment described: randomized to nivolumab then ipilimumab (arm A) or the reverse (arm B). DNA-damaging chemotherapy had not been given to any patient beforehand. Live CD3+CD8+ CD19− CD56− cells were sorted from PBMCs. Generated by immunoSEQ multiplex PCR, the TCRdb table keeps only in-frame clones and is missing some. The repertoire consists of approximately 2,000 clones, with approximately 49% occurring once and the leading ten covering around 27%.

The V call is TRBV7-9, the J call TRBJ2-7; possibly TRBD2 for D (5 bases). Sequenced here: CD8+ T cells sorted from blood (inferred from file names), sampled from a patient given nivolumab and ipilimumab in sequence. The sequence was collected from a human patient with melanoma. Some clones in this sample may be carry-over from other donors' samples. CDR3 sequence reads: CAGERSYEQYF. CDR3 DNA sequence: TGTGCCGGGGAGAGAAGCTACGAGCAGTACTTC.